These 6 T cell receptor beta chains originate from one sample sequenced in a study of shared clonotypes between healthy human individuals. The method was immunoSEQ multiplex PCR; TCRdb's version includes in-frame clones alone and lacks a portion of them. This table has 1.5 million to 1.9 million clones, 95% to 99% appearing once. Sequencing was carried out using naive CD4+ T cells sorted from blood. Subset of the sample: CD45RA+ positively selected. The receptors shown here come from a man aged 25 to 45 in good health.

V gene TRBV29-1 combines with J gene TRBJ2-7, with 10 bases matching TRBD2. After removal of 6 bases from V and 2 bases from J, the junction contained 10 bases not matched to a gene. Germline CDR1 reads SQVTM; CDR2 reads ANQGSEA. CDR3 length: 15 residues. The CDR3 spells CSVSGLAGGPYEQYF. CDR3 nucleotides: TGCAGCGTCTCCGGGTTAGCGGGAGGCCCCTACGAGCAGTACTTC.

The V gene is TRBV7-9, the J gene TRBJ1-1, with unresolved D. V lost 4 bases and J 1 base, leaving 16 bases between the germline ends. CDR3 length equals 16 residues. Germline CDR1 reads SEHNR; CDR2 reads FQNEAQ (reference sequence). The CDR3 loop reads CASSYRTGSWNTEAFF. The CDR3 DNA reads TGTGCCAGCAGCTACCGGACGGGAAGTTGGAACACTGAAGCTTTCTTT. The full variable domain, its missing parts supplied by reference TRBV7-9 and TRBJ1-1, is DTGVSQNPRHKITKRGQNVTFRCDPISEHNRLYWYRQTLGQGPEFLTYFQNEAQLEKSRLLSDRFSAERPKGSFSTLEIQRTEQGDSAMYLCASSYRTGSWNTEAFFGQGTRLTVV.

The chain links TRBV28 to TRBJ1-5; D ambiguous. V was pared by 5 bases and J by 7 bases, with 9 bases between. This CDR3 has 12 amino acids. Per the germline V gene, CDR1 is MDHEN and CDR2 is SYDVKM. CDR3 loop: CASSPTRQPQHF. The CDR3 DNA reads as TGTGCCAGCAGTCCGACCAGGCAGCCCCAGCATTTT.

The CDR3 here is CASSKPAQGAYEQYF. The CDR3 nucleotides read TGTGCCAGCAGCAAACCCGCGCAGGGGGCCTACGAGCAGTACTTC. The chain recombines TRBV21-1 with TRBJ2-7; the tabulated D call, TRBD1, remains unverified against the DNA. TRBV21-1 is described as a pseudogene. This CDR3 region has 15 residues.

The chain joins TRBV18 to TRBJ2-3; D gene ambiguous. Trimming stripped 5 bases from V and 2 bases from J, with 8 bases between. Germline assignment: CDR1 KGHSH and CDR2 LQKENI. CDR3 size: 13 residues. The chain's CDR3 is CASSSDLTDTQYF. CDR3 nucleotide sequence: TGTGCCAGCTCATCCGATCTCACAGATACGCAGTATTTT.

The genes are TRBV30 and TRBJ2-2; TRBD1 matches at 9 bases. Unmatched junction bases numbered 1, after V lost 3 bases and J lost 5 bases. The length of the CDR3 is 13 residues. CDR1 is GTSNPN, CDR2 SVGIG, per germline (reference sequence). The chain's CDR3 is CAWSGTGTGELFF. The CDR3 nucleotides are TGTGCCTGGAGCGGGACAGGGACCGGGGAGCTGTTTTTT.